This T cell receptor beta chain was captured by sequencing in a study of shared clonotypes between healthy human individuals. Across the study: A donor's plate count was three for CD4 naive and three for CD4 memory; CD8 naive had two and CD8 memory one. Notes on the study in general: Sequencing depth was expected to influence donor clonotype sharing.

Germline V gives CDR1 MNHNS, CDR2 SASEGT. Trimming pared 5 bases from V and 2 bases from J, leaving 10 bases between. CDR3 size: 14 residues. On this clone: Its target is not known.

Here immunoSEQ multiplex PCR was the method, and the copy in TCRdb shows in-frame clones only, minus some. Of over a million clones listed, approximately 96% are singletons. Into CD45RA+ naive and CD45RA-negative memory subsets, the CD4+ cells were split. J is TRBJ1-5 and V is TRBV6-1, with D unresolved. This clonotype originated in a man aged 30-40 years in good health. Sequenced: naive CD4+ T cells sorted from blood. Documented subset: CD45RA+ positively selected. The CDR3 DNA sequence: TGTGCCAGCAGTTTCCCGGTCGGCAATCAGCCCCAGCATTTT. This codes for CASSFPVGNQPQHF.